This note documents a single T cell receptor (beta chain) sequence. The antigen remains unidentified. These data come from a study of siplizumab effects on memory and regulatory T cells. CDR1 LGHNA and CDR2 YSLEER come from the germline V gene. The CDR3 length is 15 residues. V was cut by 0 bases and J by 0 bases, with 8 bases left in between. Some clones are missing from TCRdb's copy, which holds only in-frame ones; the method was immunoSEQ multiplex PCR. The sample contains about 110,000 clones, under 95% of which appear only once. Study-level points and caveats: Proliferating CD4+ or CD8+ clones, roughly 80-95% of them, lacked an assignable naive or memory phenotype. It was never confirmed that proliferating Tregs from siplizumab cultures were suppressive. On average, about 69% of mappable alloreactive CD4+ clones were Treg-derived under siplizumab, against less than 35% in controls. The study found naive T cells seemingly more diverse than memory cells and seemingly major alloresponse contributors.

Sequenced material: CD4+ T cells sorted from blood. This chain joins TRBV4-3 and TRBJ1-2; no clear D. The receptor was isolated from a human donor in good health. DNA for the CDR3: TGCGCCAGCAGCCAAGATAGTCAATCTAACTATGGCTACACCTTC. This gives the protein CASSQDSQSNYGYTF.